The rows below give T cell receptor beta chains drawn from one sample of a study of blood T cell repertoires in COVID-19. Some clones are missing from TCRdb's copy, which holds only in-frame ones; the method was immunoSEQ multiplex PCR. Of around 310,000 clones listed, about nine tenths were seen once; the top ten hold more than 6%. Sequenced: peripheral blood. The receptors were gathered from a woman in her thirties with COVID-19, enrolled during active disease. CDR3s include the opening cysteine and the closing phenylalanine or tryptophan. D genes are given only for firm matches. Clone size, where shown, is once, few, many, or a class for clones that have expanded.

J gene | D gene | clone size | V gene | CDR3 protein | CDR3 DNA
TRBJ2-1 | TRBD2 | . | TRBV6-5 | CASSYSSGSGNEQFF | TGTGCCAGCAGTTACTCGAGCGGGAGCGGTAATGAGCAGTTCTTC
TRBJ2-7 | TRBD2 | once | TRBV3-1/TRBV3-2 | CASSQEPSGILRSEQYF | TGTGCCAGCAGCCAAGAACCTAGCGGGATCCTCCGCTCCGAGCAGTACTTC
TRBJ2-7 | . | . | TRBV28 | CASSLLEGTGEQYF | TGTGCCAGCAGTTTATTGGAGGGTACTGGCGAGCAGTACTTC
TRBJ2-2 | . | . | TRBV2 | CASTYGNRGELFF | TGTGCCAGCACCTACGGTAATCGGGGGGAGCTGTTTTTT
TRBJ2-1 | . | . | TRBV6-5 | CASNLDSAYNEQFF | TGTGCCAGCAACCTGGACAGCGCCTACAATGAGCAGTTCTTC
TRBJ2-7 | TRBD1 | . | TRBV7-6 | CASSFAPGQGNEQYF | TGTGCCAGCAGCTTCGCCCCGGGACAGGGTAACGAGCAGTACTTC
TRBJ2-2 | TRBD2 | . | TRBV4-1 | CASSQEGATSGSVAGELFF | TGCGCCAGCAGCCAAGAAGGGGCAACTAGCGGGAGTGTGGCCGGGGAGCTGTTTTTT
TRBJ2-5 | . | . | TRBV6-1 | CASSDPGHLETQYF | TGTGCCAGCAGTGACCCGGGACATTTGGAGACCCAGTACTTC
TRBJ1-2 | . | . | TRBV7-2 | CASSLDRKARYTF | TGTGCCAGCAGCTTAGACAGGAAGGCTCGCTACACCTTC
TRBJ2-2 | . | . | TRBV9 | CASSVARVSGELFF | TGTGCCAGCAGCGTAGCGCGAGTTTCCGGGGAGCTGTTTTTT
TRBJ2-7 | TRBD1 | once | TRBV5-6 | CASSRTGLDYEQYF | TGTGCCAGCAGTCGGACAGGGCTGGACTACGAGCAGTACTTC
TRBJ1-2 | TRBD1 | . | TRBV19 | CASTPTDRGFNYGYTF | TGTGCCAGTACCCCAACTGACAGGGGGTTTAACTATGGCTACACCTTC
TRBJ2-1 | TRBD2 | . | TRBV10-1 | CASSGGTSGRIEQFF | TGCGCCAGCAGTGGTGGAACTAGCGGGAGAATAGAGCAGTTCTTC
TRBJ1-2 | . | . | TRBV7-2 | CASSFQTGGNYGYTF | TGTGCCAGCAGCTTTCAGACAGGCGGTAACTATGGCTACACCTTC
TRBJ2-5 | . | . | TRBV9 | CASSTAGQQETQYF | TGTGCCAGCAGCACCGCGGGACAGCAAGAGACCCAGTACTTC
TRBJ1-2 | TRBD1 | . | TRBV7-2 | CASSLTGGATYGYTF | TGTGCCAGCAGCCTAACAGGGGGCGCAACCTATGGCTACACCTTC
TRBJ2-1 | TRBD2 | . | TRBV18 | CASSGLISGSNEQFF | TGTGCCAGCTCAGGGTTGATTAGCGGGAGTAATGAGCAGTTCTTC
TRBJ2-7 | TRBD2 | . | TRBV6-5 | CASSTSGRIYEQYF | TGTGCCAGCAGTACTAGCGGGAGGATTTACGAGCAGTACTTC
TRBJ2-5 | . | . | TRBV6-5 | CASRNMRTDQETQYF | TGTGCCAGCAGGAACATGAGGACAGACCAAGAGACCCAGTACTTC
TRBJ2-7 | TRBD1 | . | TRBV19 | CATSPGTQGAREQYF | TGTGCCACCTCACCCGGGACACAGGGGGCAAGGGAGCAGTACTTC
TRBJ1-2 | . | . | TRBV19 | CASRRGHFGYTF | TGTGCCAGTAGAAGGGGACATTTTGGCTACACCTTC
TRBJ2-5 | TRBD2 | . | TRBV5-1 | CASSLWREGAQYF | TGCGCCAGCAGCTTGTGGCGGGAGGGTGCCCAGTACTTC
TRBJ2-1 | TRBD1 | . | TRBV6-5 | CASSYSRQGVYNEQFF | TGTGCCAGCAGTTACTCCCGACAGGGGGTCTACAATGAGCAGTTCTTC
TRBJ2-4 | TRBD1 | . | TRBV4-1 | CASSLQGGRAKNIQYF | TGCGCCAGCAGCTTACAGGGGGGAAGAGCCAAAAACATTCAGTACTTC
TRBJ1-4 | TRBD1 | . | TRBV9 | CASSVGDSLNEKLFF | TGTGCCAGCAGCGTAGGGGACAGCCTGAATGAAAAACTGTTTTTT
TRBJ2-7 | . | . | TRBV18 | CASSPPDYQEQYF | TGTGCCAGCTCACCCCCTGACTATCAGGAGCAGTACTTC
TRBJ2-7 | . | . | TRBV30 | CAWSGSGSPYEQYF | TGTGCCTGGAGTGGGAGCGGTTCCCCCTACGAGCAGTACTTC
TRBJ1-3 | . | . | TRBV15 | CATRRGGDSGNTIYF | TGTGCCACCCGGCGAGGGGGGGACTCTGGAAACACCATATATTTT
TRBJ2-7 | TRBD1 | . | TRBV5-1 | CASSSTMTGSSYYEQYF | TGCGCCAGCAGCTCTACGATGACAGGGTCCTCCTACTACGAGCAGTACTTC
TRBJ2-1 | . | . | TRBV19 | CASSTGTQVQFF | TGTGCCAGTAGTACCGGGACACAGGTGCAGTTCTTC
TRBJ1-5 | . | . | TRBV27 | CASSPLGGQYSNQPQHF | TGTGCCAGCAGTCCCCTTGGCGGGCAGTATAGCAATCAGCCCCAGCATTTT
TRBJ2-7 | TRBD1 | few | TRBV29-1 | CSAWDRAPGEQYF | TGCAGCGCTTGGGACAGGGCCCCGGGCGAGCAGTACTTC
TRBJ1-1 | . | few | TRBV16 | CASSLRPGDTEAFF | TGTGCCAGCAGCCTACGTCCGGGGGACACTGAAGCTTTCTTT
TRBJ2-1 | TRBD1 | . | TRBV19 | CASRTDRGSYNEQFF | TGTGCCAGTAGAACGGACAGGGGCTCCTACAATGAGCAGTTCTTC
TRBJ1-1 | TRBD1 | . | TRBV4-1 | CASSQTQGGEAFF | TGCGCCAGCAGCCAAACTCAGGGGGGAGAAGCTTTCTTT
TRBJ2-7 | TRBD2 | . | TRBV27 | CASSLGGSGTHF | TGTGCCAGCTCCCTGGGGGGTAGCGGGACCCACTTC
TRBJ2-1 | . | . | TRBV7-9 | CASSRAAGDYNEQFF | TGTGCCAGCAGTAGGGCTGCCGGGGATTACAATGAGCAGTTCTTC
TRBJ1-2 | TRBD1 | . | TRBV9 | CASSFRDRAGYTF | TGTGCCAGCAGCTTTCGGGACAGGGCTGGCTACACCTTC
TRBJ2-2 | . | . | TRBV19 | CASSSGRAVGELFF | TGTGCCAGTAGTTCGGGCAGGGCGGTCGGGGAGCTGTTTTTT
TRBJ2-7 | . | . | TRBV18 | CASSPQQVLTYEQYF | TGTGCCAGCTCACCACAACAGGTTCTCACCTACGAGCAGTACTTC
TRBJ2-3 | . | . | TRBV5-4 | CASSLWDNTDTQYF | TGTGCCAGCAGCTTATGGGACAACACAGATACGCAGTATTTT
TRBJ1-2 | TRBD1 | . | TRBV19 | CASSSWRDRASYTF | TGTGCCAGTAGTAGCTGGCGGGACAGGGCAAGCTACACCTTC
TRBJ1-5 | TRBD1 | . | TRBV19 | CASSPRQGMYQPQHF | TGTGCCAGTAGTCCCCGACAGGGAATGTATCAGCCCCAGCATTTT